This TCR beta chain came from a study of blood T cell repertoires in COVID-19. From germline, CDR1 is SQVTM and CDR2 ANQGSEA. J gave up 3 bases and V 7 bases, and 5 bases lay outside the gene matches. The length of the CDR3 is 13 residues. TCRdb's table, derived via immunoSEQ multiplex PCR, lists solely in-frame clones and lacks some. The table includes a few hundred thousand clones, 86% detected once. This clonotype originated in a man aged 55 to 70 with acute or convalescent COVID-19. The chain has TRBV29-1 and TRBJ2-2; 7 nucleotides align to TRBD1. Sequenced: peripheral blood. The CDR3: CSAYRGDTGELFF. The CDR3 region has the DNA TGCAGCGCTTACAGGGGCGACACCGGGGAGCTGTTTTTT.